The present entry profiles one T cell receptor beta chain with its context. No antigen is known for it. Per-nucleotide qualities are absent, and no much larger clonotype sits a single base away. TCRbeta CDR3 regions were amplified from genomic DNA by means of the immunoSEQ Assay, a bias-controlled multiplex PCR. The authors' pipeline ran thus. Nucleated cell counts per sample were estimated from amplification of reference gene primers within the assay. To quantify the absolute abundance of each unique TCRbeta CDR3 rearrangement, sequence reads were collapsed and filtered. For each sample, productive Simpson clonality was calculated as the square root of Simpson's diversity index across productive rearrangements. Here the immuneACCESS table is served through TCRdb, limited to in-frame sequences with V and J called. Missing clones are a known gap in these copies; in checked studies unresolved V genes cover under half, and the rest lacks a known reason. The V and J calls and the clone size are those of that table, but D and trimming were determined from the DNA. The sample table lists 150,000 or so clones, 75% to 85% of them with a count of one. The ten most abundant clones make up 5% to 6% of the sample.

V was cut back by 7 bases and J by 0 bases, leaving a gap of 11 bases between them. Its CDR3 holds 14 amino acids, cysteine through phenylalanine. Only CDR3 DNA is held: 42 bases, read in frame from base 1. Via the germline V gene, CDR1 is SGHDT and CDR2 YYEEEE. Participants in the prospective study were enrolled through a virtual design, were aged roughly 18 to 100 years, and lived in approximately 24 United States geographic areas. Cohort assignment in the prospective study relied on participant-reported clinical history from a screening survey and a study questionnaire. ImmuneRACE Cohort 3 recovered participants were defined by two consecutive negative NP/OP PCR tests, healthcare professional clearance, or symptom resolution. Each participant in the prospective study had whole blood, serum and a nasopharyngeal or oropharyngeal swab collected by mobile phlebotomists. Prospective study participants could optionally give additional blood draws and questionnaires over a roughly two-month period. Prospective study blood samples were shipped either frozen or at room temperature before DNA extraction.

This sample was included in a study of blood T cell repertoires in COVID-19 (dated by TCRdb to 2020 to 2021). The study in broad terms: The collaborator samples originated in the United States, Italy and Spain and spanned the acute and convalescent phases of COVID-19. The prospective study material was composed of cDNA or gDNA derived from T cells, B-cell-depleted T cells, or PBMCs. The dataset comprised deeply sampled blood TCRbeta repertoires from subjects exposed to, actively infected with, or recovered from COVID-19. A freely available public database, intended as a resource for researchers studying the immune response to SARS-CoV-2, is where the repertoires were released. Samples came from the ongoing ImmuneRACE study (first 160 participants) plus 1,254 subjects from 6 global collaborators. Sample metadata almost always included a de-identified subject ID, COVID-19 status, age in years and sex. HLA class I and class II types, where available, came from metadata supplied by the sample provider rather than from assay-based typing.

Study-wide findings and limitations: The quantity of clinical and demographic metadata differed by source and by participant and was supplied without curation.

This receptor was identified in a man aged 40-50 years who had recovered from COVID-19. The rearrangement joined TRBV5-6 to TRBJ1-3; a weak D assignment points to TRBD1 (6 bases agree). The specimen was PBMCs or T cells enriched from blood (not recorded which). The DNA sequence is as follows: TGTGCCAGCGGGGGCTGGAACTCTGGAAACACCATATATTTT. Translated, this gives CASGGWNSGNTIYF.